What follows are 27 T cell receptor beta chains derived from one specimen sequenced in a study of cytomegalovirus exposure and HLA in healthy donors. The PCR ran on 60 Vbeta and 13 Jbeta primers. Using immunoSEQ multiplex PCR, the repertoire was profiled, and TCRdb retains in-frame clones only, with some absent. Seen here are 70,000 to 95,000 clones, less than 75% observed once, and the top ten hold 5.5%. Material for sequencing was PBMCs. Receptors originate from a woman aged 25-40 years in good health and CMV-seropositive.

The rearrangement links TRBV19 to TRBJ2-1, with a tentative D call TRBD1 (6 bases). The CDR3 length is 13 residues. V was cut by 5 bases and J by 9 bases, with 14 bases left in between. Looked up from germline, CDR1 is LNHDA and CDR2 is SQIVND (reference sequence). The CDR3 protein is CASSLGTTGEQFF. CDR3 DNA sequence: TGTGCCAGTAGTCTCGGGACAACCGGTGAGCAGTTCTTC.

The chain carries TRBV12-5 and TRBJ2-7; D remains ambiguous. Germline assignment: CDR1 LGHNT and CDR2 FRNRAP. V gave up 7 bases and J gave up 7 bases, with 8 bases separating them. The CDR3 is 10 residues long. The CDR3 protein is CASALKEQYF. CDR3 nucleotides: TGTGCTAGTGCCCTAAAAGAGCAGTACTTC.

The chain uses TRBV4-1 and TRBJ1-5; 11 bases are a match to TRBD1. This CDR3 is 16 amino acids long. CDR1 is MGHRA and CDR2 is YSYEKL in the germline V gene. J was trimmed by 6 bases and V by 1 base; bases with no gene match: 5. The CDR3 sequence: CASSQVSGTGGQPQHF. DNA for the CDR3: TGCGCCAGCAGCCAAGTTTCCGGGACAGGGGGTCAGCCCCAGCATTTT.

V and J are TRBV7-9 and TRBJ1-2; 10 bases match TRBD1. V trimming: 1 base; J trimming: 4 bases; junction bases outside the gene matches: 3. Germline V lookup: CDR1 SEHNR, CDR2 FQNEAQ (reference sequence). There are 15 residues in the CDR3. CDR3 sequence reads: CASSLGQGAAYGYTF. CDR3 coding DNA: TGTGCCAGCAGCTTAGGACAGGGGGCCGCCTATGGCTACACCTTC. The variable domain in full, with the rest retrieved from reference TRBV7-9 and TRBJ1-2, is DTGVSQNPRHKITKRGQNVTFRCDPISEHNRLYWYRQTLGQGPEFLTYFQNEAQLEKSRLLSDRFSAERPKGSFSTLEIQRTEQGDSAMYLCASSLGQGAAYGYTFGSGTRLTVV.

The rearrangement links TRBV6-1 to TRBJ1-2; 10 bases are a match to TRBD1. The length of the CDR3 is 19 residues. The J segment lost 5 bases and the V segment lost 0 bases, leaving 15 bases of the junction unmatched. Germline-derived CDR1 and CDR2 are MNHNS and SASEGT. This CDR3 reads CASSEAQTRQGARLYGYTF. CDR3 bases: TGTGCCAGCAGTGAAGCCCAAACCAGACAGGGGGCGAGGTTGTATGGCTACACCTTC.

V gene TRBV5-1 combines with J gene TRBJ1-1; D remains unclear. The germline V gene has CDR1 SGHRS and CDR2 YFSETQ. The V gene lost 1 base and the J gene lost 5 bases, with 21 bases spanning the gap. The CDR3 is 17 amino acids. The CDR3 here is CASSLSDGRLLTTEAFF. The CDR3 coding sequence is TGCGCCAGCAGCTTGAGTGATGGCAGGCTACTTACTACTGAAGCTTTCTTT. The full variable domain, rest sourced from reference TRBV5-1 and TRBJ1-1, is KAGVTQTPRYLIKTRGQQVTLSCSPISGHRSVSWYQQTPGQGLQFLFEYFSETQRNKGNFPGRFSGRQFSNSRSEMNVSTLELGDSALYLCASSLSDGRLLTTEAFFGQGTRLTVV.

This clone was counted between two and nine times. The chain couples TRBV6-5 to TRBJ1-1; a weak D match, TRBD1 (6 bases). Trimming left V 7 bases short and J 5 bases short, with 14 bases between. The CDR3 has 13 residues. The germline CDR1 and CDR2 sequences are MNHEY and SVGAGI. CDR3 DNA sequence: TGTGCCAGCAATCATGGGAGGGGGACTGAAGCTTTCTTT. Translated, it gives CASNHGRGTEAFF.

This sequence joins TRBV14 and TRBJ2-1; 9 bases line up with TRBD1. The V and J ends lost 5 bases and 1 base, in that order; junction bases with no gene match: 6. CDR3 length equals 16 residues. Germline lookup yields CDR1 SGHDN and CDR2 FVKESK. Written as DNA, the CDR3 is TGTGCCAGCAGCGGTACCGGGACAGGGTCCTACAATGAGCAGTTCTTC. It translates to CASSGTGTGSYNEQFF.

This clone was found once. The V and J genes are TRBV27 and TRBJ2-7; 7 bases line up with TRBD2. The CDR3 sequence is 13 residues long. The V segment lost 3 bases and the J segment 4 bases; nucleotides outside the gene matches: 3. CDR1 and CDR2 from the germline V gene are MNHEY and SMNVEV (reference sequence). The CDR3 nucleotides are TGTGCCAGCAGTTTTGGGGGGGTTTACGAGCAGTACTTC. It codes for CASSFGGVYEQYF.

The chain carries TRBV7-3 and TRBJ2-1, with D perhaps matching TRBD1 (6 bases). The V end lost 5 bases, the J end lost 9 bases, and 17 bases lay between the germline ends. Per germline, CDR1 SGHTA and CDR2 FQGTGA. The CDR3 totals 14 residues. CDR3 sequence reads: CASSQGGHTVEQFF. CDR3 coding DNA: TGTGCCAGCAGCCAAGGGGGACATACGGTTGAGCAGTTCTTC.

The table lists this clone with a count of one. The V call is TRBV4-3, the J call TRBJ1-2; D unclear. Trimming left V 4 bases short and J 0 bases short, with 12 bases between. The CDR3 spans 15 residues. Germline CDR1 is LGHNA and CDR2 is YSLEER. The CDR3 loop is CASSPTQTPNYGYTF. The CDR3 DNA sequence: TGCGCCAGCAGCCCGACCCAGACACCTAACTATGGCTACACCTTC.

The sample holds a few counts of this clone. The CDR3 coding sequence is TGTGCCAGCAGCTTGGGCGGGGATCCGGCTGGAAACACCATATATTTT. This sequence encodes CASSLGGDPAGNTIYF. The gene calls are TRBV5-6 and TRBJ1-3; D call uncertain. Germline assignment: CDR1 SGHDT and CDR2 YYEEEE. Trimming shortened V by 0 bases and J by 2 bases, and 12 bases separated the two germline ends. There are 16 residues in the CDR3.

This chain joins TRBV28 and TRBJ1-3; TRBD1 matches at 10 bases. Germline CDR1 reads MDHEN; CDR2 reads SYDVKM. Trimming took 3 bases from V and 8 from J; bases not matched to a gene: 1. CDR3 length: 13 residues. The CDR3 bases are TGTGCCAGCAGTTTCGGGACAGGGGACACCATATATTTT. It translates to CASSFGTGDTIYF. The full variable domain, its missing parts supplied by reference TRBV28 and TRBJ1-3, is DVKVTQSSRYLVKRTGEKVFLECVQDMDHENMFWYRQDPGLGLRLIYFSYDVKMKEKGDIPEGYSVSREKKERFSLILESASTNQTSMYLCASSFGTGDTIYFGEGSWLTVV.

This clone occurred a few times. The rearrangement links TRBV7-9 to TRBJ2-7; the D gene is possibly TRBD1 (5 bases). This CDR3 has 13 residues. CDR1 and CDR2 from the germline V gene are SEHNR and FQNEAQ (reference sequence). V gave up 1 base and J gave up 3 bases, with 7 bases separating them. DNA of the CDR3: TGTGCCAGCAGCTTAGGGACACACTACGAGCAGTACTTC. This encodes CASSLGTHYEQYF.

This clone appeared a few times. CDR3 coding DNA: TGTGCCAGCGCCATCATGGGGGGGTTGGGGTCCAATCAGCCCCAGCATTTT. Protein product: CASAIMGGLGSNQPQHF. This chain links TRBV18 with TRBJ1-5, with D perhaps TRBD1 (5 bases). The CDR3 covers 17 residues. The V gene lost 8 bases and the J gene lost 3 bases, with 23 bases spanning the gap. CDR1 is KGHSH, CDR2 LQKENI, per germline. The full variable domain, completed using reference TRBV18 and TRBJ1-5, is NAGVMQNPRHLVRRRGQEARLRCSPMKGHSHVYWYRQLPEEGLKFMVYLQKENIIDESGMPKERFSAEFPKEGPSILRIQQVVRGDSAAYFCASAIMGGLGSNQPQHFGDGTRLSIL.

The chain links TRBV5-1 to TRBJ1-3; D remains ambiguous. The CDR3 runs to 16 residues. Germline CDR1 reads SGHRS; CDR2 reads YFSETQ. V was clipped by 1 base and J by 0 bases, with 11 bases between them. The CDR3 bases are TGCGCCAGCAGCTTGAATAGCCTACGCTCTGGAAACACCATATATTTT. Its protein is CASSLNSLRSGNTIYF.

With respect to this clone: The junction shows a germline mismatch at one end, possibly a read error. The chain couples TRBV7-9 to TRBJ2-7, with 7 bases that match TRBD1. Per the germline V gene, CDR1 is SEHNR and CDR2 is FQNEAQ (reference sequence). The CDR3 is 14 amino acids. CDR3 in DNA: TGTGCCAGCAGTTTCGAGACAGGGAGAGGGTGGATGGACTTC. Residues: CASSFETGRGWMDF. Together with reference TRBV7-9 and TRBJ2-7, the CDR3 gives the full variable domain: DTGVSQNPRHKITKRGQNVTFRCDPISEHNRLYWYRQTLGQGPEFLTYFQNEAQLEKSRLLSDRFSAERPKGSFSTLEIQRTEQGDSAMYLCASSFETGRGWMDFGPGTRLTVT.

The chain couples TRBV7-2 to TRBJ1-1; 9 nucleotides line up with TRBD1. Germline CDR1 reads SGHTA; CDR2 reads FQGNSA. CDR3 length: 17 amino acids. J lost 0 bases, V lost 1 base, and 6 bases had no gene match. The CDR3 coding sequence is TGTGCCAGCAGCTTAGGCGACAGGGGGGGCTTGAACACTGAAGCTTTCTTT. It encodes CASSLGDRGGLNTEAFF.

The chain is built from TRBV28 and TRBJ1-2; D is possibly TRBD1 (5 bases). Trimming took off 5 bases at V and 4 bases at J, with 11 bases between the two ends. The CDR3 totals 13 residues. Germline-derived CDR1 and CDR2 are MDHEN and SYDVKM. CDR3 sequence: CASSQPQGYGYTF. In DNA, the CDR3 is TGTGCCAGCAGTCAGCCCCAGGGCTATGGCTACACCTTC.

This clone was recorded a few times. The chain combines TRBV15 with TRBJ2-3, with TRBD2 as a possible D gene (7 bases). CDR3 length equals 18 residues. Germline V gene data show CDR1 as LNHNV and CDR2 as YYDKDF (reference sequence). V was cut by 6 bases and J by 0 bases, with 22 bases left in between. DNA for the CDR3: TGTGCCACCAGAGGCGAACGGGGGGCGAGCACTAGCACAGATACGCAGTATTTT. Amino acids: CATRGERGASTSTDTQYF.

J is TRBJ2-5 and V is TRBV11-2, with 9 bases aligning to TRBD2. The DNA end lines up better with TRBJ2-7; the J call may be wrong. This CDR3 comprises 14 residues. Germline loops: CDR1 SGHAT, CDR2 FQNNGV. CDR3 bases: TGTGCCAGCAGCTTCGAGCGGGGGGTGGGCGAGCAGTACTTC. Protein sequence: CASSFERGVGEQYF.

The chain combines TRBV7-8 with TRBJ2-7; 7 positions agree with TRBD1. Trimming removed 6 bases from V and 0 bases from J; junction bases left unmatched: 2. CDR3 size: 13 residues. Germline CDR1 SGHVS, CDR2 FQNEAQ. The CDR3 coding sequence is TGTGCCAGCAGGGGACAGAGCTCCTACGAGCAGTACTTC. Its protein is CASRGQSSYEQYF. Full variable domain (outside the CDR3, taken from reference TRBV7-8 and TRBJ2-7): GAGVSQSPRYKVAKRGQDVALRCDPISGHVSLFWYQQALGQGPEFLTYFQNEAQLDKSGLPSDRFFAERPEGSVSTLKIQRTQQEDSAVYLCASRGQSSYEQYFGPGTRLTVT.

This chain connects TRBV12-5 to TRBJ2-7; 7 bases are shared with TRBD2. This CDR3 has 16 residues. V lost 7 bases and J lost 3; bases outside the gene matches: 15. Looked up from germline, CDR1 is LGHNT and CDR2 is FRNRAP. The CDR3 DNA reads TGTGCTAGTGCCCCAGAAGGACTAGTAACGCACTACGAGCAGTACTTC. As protein: CASAPEGLVTHYEQYF. Complete variable domain (other parts from reference TRBV12-5 and TRBJ2-7): DARVTQTPRHKVTEMGQEVTMRCQPILGHNTVFWYRQTMMQGLELLAYFRNRAPLDDSGMPKDRFSAEMPDATLATLKIQPSEPRDSAVYFCASAPEGLVTHYEQYFGPGTRLTVT.

This rearrangement joins TRBV18 to TRBJ2-7; TRBD1 matches 7 bases. Trimming took 3 bases from V and 5 from J; bases not matched to a gene: 7. Germline assignment: CDR1 KGHSH and CDR2 LQKENI. The CDR3 loop spans 14 amino acids. CDR3 sequence reads: CASSPAGGQDEQYF. Written as DNA, the CDR3 is TGTGCCAGCTCACCTGCAGGGGGTCAGGACGAGCAGTACTTC.

In this sample, this clone turned up a few times. The rearrangement joins TRBV4-1 to TRBJ2-6; TRBD1 agrees at 7 bases. V lost 0 bases and J lost 4; bases outside the gene matches: 3. CDR3 length: 16 residues. Germline loops: CDR1 MGHRA, CDR2 YSYEKL. In DNA form, the CDR3 reads TGCGCCAGCAGCCAAGATACAGGGGTCGGGGCCAACGTCCTGACTTTC. Amino acids: CASSQDTGVGANVLTF.

CDR3 sequence reads: CASSIEGAWGLTEAFF. The DNA of the CDR3 is TGTGCCAGTAGTATAGAGGGGGCGTGGGGGTTGACTGAAGCTTTCTTT. This chain uses TRBV19 with TRBJ1-1; possible D gene TRBD1, 6 bases. The CDR3 is made up of 16 amino acids. Trimming removed 0 bases at V and 5 bases at J, with 16 bases between. CDR1 and CDR2 from the germline V gene are LNHDA and SQIVND (reference sequence).

The chain recombines TRBV10-3 with TRBJ1-1, with a tentative D call TRBD1 (5 bases). V gave up 8 bases and J gave up 3 bases, with 13 bases separating them. The germline CDR1 and CDR2 sequences are ENHRY and SYGVKD. CDR3 size: 13 residues. In DNA form, the CDR3 reads TGTGCCATCTGGGGGGGGTTCGACACTGAAGCTTTCTTT. It yields the protein CAIWGGFDTEAFF.